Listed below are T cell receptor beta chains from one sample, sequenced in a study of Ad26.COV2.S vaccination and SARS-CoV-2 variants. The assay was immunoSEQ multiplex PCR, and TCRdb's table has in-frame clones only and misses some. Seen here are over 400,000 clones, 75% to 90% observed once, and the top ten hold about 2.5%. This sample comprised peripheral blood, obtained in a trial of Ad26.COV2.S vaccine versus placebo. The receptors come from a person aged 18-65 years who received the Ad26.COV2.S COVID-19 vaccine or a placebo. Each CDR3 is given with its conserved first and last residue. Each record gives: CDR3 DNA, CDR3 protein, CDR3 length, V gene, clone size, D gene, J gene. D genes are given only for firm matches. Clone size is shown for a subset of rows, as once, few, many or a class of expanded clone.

TGTGCCAGCAGCGAGCGTGGAGTTTATGGCTACACCTTC | CASSERGVYGYTF | 13 | TRBV9 | . | . | TRBJ1-2
TGCGCCAGCAGCCAAGGGGTGGGGTACCAAGAGACCCAGTACTTC | CASSQGVGYQETQYF | 15 | TRBV4-1 | . | . | TRBJ2-5
TGTGCCAGCAGTTGGAGTAGAACAGATACGCAGTATTTT | CASSWSRTDTQYF | 13 | TRBV6-2/TRBV6-3 | . | . | TRBJ2-3
TGTGCCAGCAGTGATTCCCCAGGGGAGACCCAGTACTTC | CASSDSPGETQYF | 13 | TRBV6-1 | . | . | TRBJ2-5
TGTGCCAGTCGGAGCCCGACAGCGAACACCGGGGAGCTGTTTTTT | CASRSPTANTGELFF | 15 | TRBV19 | . | . | TRBJ2-2
TGTGCCAGCAGCTTATCCCCTGAAGCTTTCTTT | CASSLSPEAFF | 11 | TRBV11-2 | . | . | TRBJ1-1
TGTGCCAGCAGCTTGGTACGCGGTCAAGAGACCCAGTACTTC | CASSLVRGQETQYF | 14 | TRBV5-4 | . | . | TRBJ2-5
TGTGCCAGCAGCCTGAGGGGCGGCTATGGCTACACCTTC | CASSLRGGYGYTF | 13 | TRBV3-1/TRBV3-2 | . | . | TRBJ1-2
TGTGCCAGCAGGCCCGGGACATCACAAGAGACCCAGTACTTC | CASRPGTSQETQYF | 14 | TRBV2 | . | . | TRBJ2-5
TGTGCCAGCACCTCAGCGGGCGCGACGGTAACCTACGAGCAGTACTTC | CASTSAGATVTYEQYF | 16 | TRBV28 | . | . | TRBJ2-7
TGTGCCAGCAGCAAAGTGGCCGGGACAGGGGACGGCTACACCTTC | CASSKVAGTGDGYTF | 15 | TRBV3-1/TRBV3-2 | . | TRBD1 | TRBJ1-2
TGTGCCAGTAGTCCCATTGGGACAGCCTCTGGAAACACCATATATTTT | CASSPIGTASGNTIYF | 16 | TRBV19 | . | TRBD1 | TRBJ1-3
TGCGCCAGCAGAAGCGGCCAGGGGTATGGCTACACCTTC | CASRSGQGYGYTF | 13 | TRBV5-1 | . | . | TRBJ1-2
TGTGCCAGCAGCTCGGTAGGGGGAGTGGGTGGGGCCAACGTCCTGACTTTC | CASSSVGGVGGANVLTF | 17 | TRBV5-4 | . | . | TRBJ2-6
TGCAGTGCTAGTATGGCTAGCGGGACAGATACGCAGTATTTT | CSASMASGTDTQYF | 14 | TRBV20-1 | few | TRBD2 | TRBJ2-3
TGTGCCAGCAGGCTACAGGCTAATTCACCCCTCCACTTT | CASRLQANSPLHF | 13 | TRBV6-6 | . | . | TRBJ1-6
TGTGCCAGCAGTCAAAGCGAGGCTAGCGACCACAATGAGCAGTTCTTC | CASSQSEASDHNEQFF | 16 | TRBV4-2 | few | . | TRBJ2-1
TGTGCCAGCAGTATAGGGGGCTCCTATAATTCACCCCTCCACTTT | CASSIGGSYNSPLHF | 15 | TRBV28 | . | . | TRBJ1-6
TGCGCCAGCAGCCAAGATCGGGGCGAGGAAAAACTGTTTTTT | CASSQDRGEEKLFF | 14 | TRBV4-3 | once | . | TRBJ1-4
TGTGCCAGCAGCTTATTAGCTAGCGGGGGGGACAATGAGCAGTTCTTC | CASSLLASGGDNEQFF | 16 | TRBV7-9 | . | TRBD2 | TRBJ2-1
TGTGCCAGCTCACCCCGGGCAGGGGGAAATGAAAAACTGTTTTTT | CASSPRAGGNEKLFF | 15 | TRBV18 | . | TRBD1 | TRBJ1-4
TGTGCCAGTAGCGTACACAGGGGAAGCAATCAGCCCCAGCATTTT | CASSVHRGSNQPQHF | 15 | TRBV19 | . | TRBD1 | TRBJ1-5
TGTGCCAGCAGCGCCCAGGGGGTGGGCACTGAAGCTTTCTTT | CASSAQGVGTEAFF | 14 | TRBV7-2 | . | TRBD1 | TRBJ1-1
TGCGCCAGCAGCTGGACAGGGTTGGATCTTTTGGGCTACACCTTC | CASSWTGLDLLGYTF | 15 | TRBV5-1 | . | TRBD1 | TRBJ1-2
TGTGCCAGCAGCCAAGACGCAGGACTAGCGGGAGGGCCCCACAATGAGCAGTTCTTC | CASSQDAGLAGGPHNEQFF | 19 | TRBV4-2 | few | TRBD2 | TRBJ2-1
TGTGCCAGCAGCTTAGGCCGGGACAGGGTCACAGATACGCAGTATTTT | CASSLGRDRVTDTQYF | 16 | TRBV11-3 | . | TRBD1 | TRBJ2-3
TGTGCCAGCTCACCTAGGGTTGTAGACACAGATACGCAGTATTTT | CASSPRVVDTDTQYF | 15 | TRBV18 | . | . | TRBJ2-3
TGTGCCATCGGAGACAGGGGTTATGAAAAACTGTTTTTT | CAIGDRGYEKLFF | 13 | TRBV10-3 | . | TRBD1 | TRBJ1-4
TGCGCCAGCAGCTTGGCCTCTGGAGACTACAATGAGCAGTTCTTC | CASSLASGDYNEQFF | 15 | TRBV5-1 | . | . | TRBJ2-1
TGCGCCAGCAGCTCGGGACTAGCGGGAGTAGGGGATACGCAGTATTTT | CASSSGLAGVGDTQYF | 16 | TRBV5-1 | . | TRBD2 | TRBJ2-3
TGCGCCAGCAGCCAAGTGGACAATCCTGGAAACACCATATATTTT | CASSQVDNPGNTIYF | 15 | TRBV4-3 | . | . | TRBJ1-3
TGTGCCAGTAGTATGGGGAGGATGTGGAGCCTCTATGGCTACACCTTC | CASSMGRMWSLYGYTF | 16 | TRBV19 | . | . | TRBJ1-2
TGTGCCAGCAGCTCAAGGGGGGAGGGCCAGGCAGATACGCAGTATTTT | CASSSRGEGQADTQYF | 16 | TRBV7-2 | . | . | TRBJ2-3
TGCGCCAGCAGCCCGGGCGGCGGGGGGGCCCATGAGACCCAGTACTTC | CASSPGGGGAHETQYF | 16 | TRBV5-1 | once | TRBD2 | TRBJ2-5
TGTGCCAGCAGCCTCAGCACGGCCACGTCTGGAAACACCATATATTTT | CASSLSTATSGNTIYF | 16 | TRBV7-3 | . | . | TRBJ1-3
TGTGCCAGCAGTGAGGGTGGGCGGGCAGAGACCCAGTACTTC | CASSEGGRAETQYF | 14 | TRBV25-1 | . | . | TRBJ2-5
TGTGCCAGCAGCCCGCGGACTAGCGGAACCTACACAGATACGCAGTATTTT | CASSPRTSGTYTDTQYF | 17 | TRBV7-2 | few | TRBD2 | TRBJ2-3
TGCGCCAGCTCGGGCCTCCCACAGGGTGCAAACACTGAAGCTTTCTTT | CASSGLPQGANTEAFF | 16 | TRBV5-1 | few | . | TRBJ1-1
TGTGCCAGCAGTTCCCCCAGGTATTCGACTAATGAAAAACTGTTTTTT | CASSSPRYSTNEKLFF | 16 | TRBV6-5 | . | . | TRBJ1-4
TGTGCCAGCAGTTATAGTGGCGAGCAGTTCTTC | CASSYSGEQFF | 11 | TRBV6-5 | . | . | TRBJ2-1
TGTGCCAGCAGTACCGGGACTAGGGGAGCCAATGAGCAGTTCTTC | CASSTGTRGANEQFF | 15 | TRBV6-5 | . | TRBD2 | TRBJ2-1
TGTGCCAGCAGTGATGGACAGGGATGGTCTCAGCCCCAGCATTTT | CASSDGQGWSQPQHF | 15 | TRBV6-1 | . | TRBD1 | TRBJ1-5
TGTGCCAGCAGCGTAGTAGACGGGACCCTAACAGATACGCAGTATTTT | CASSVVDGTLTDTQYF | 16 | TRBV9 | once | . | TRBJ2-3
TGCGCCAGCAGCCAAGCCCGACAGGGCCACTATGGCTACACCTTC | CASSQARQGHYGYTF | 15 | TRBV4-3 | . | TRBD1 | TRBJ1-2
TGTGCCAGCAGTTCGCGTCATCGGGGCTCGGAAGGCTACACCTTC | CASSSRHRGSEGYTF | 15 | TRBV27 | . | . | TRBJ1-2
TGTGCCAGCAGCGTATTGAAGGGACCGAGGAGCTCCTACGAGCAGTACTTC | CASSVLKGPRSSYEQYF | 17 | TRBV11-2 | . | . | TRBJ2-7
TGTGCCAGCAGCTTTGGGGCGGGGGAACAAGAGACCCAGTACTTC | CASSFGAGEQETQYF | 15 | TRBV7-2 | once | TRBD2 | TRBJ2-5
TGTGCCACCTCCGGGACAGGGGTCGGGACCCAGTACTTC | CATSGTGVGTQYF | 13 | TRBV24-1 | once | TRBD1 | TRBJ2-5
TGTGCCACCAGTGATTTGCGCGGGACTGAAGCTTTCTTT | CATSDLRGTEAFF | 13 | TRBV24-1 | . | . | TRBJ1-1
TGTGCCTGGAGCAACACCGGTAGAGAAAAACTGTTTTTT | CAWSNTGREKLFF | 13 | TRBV30 | . | . | TRBJ1-4
TGCGCCAGCAGCCAAGATTACGGAACGCTTCGCTACTACGAGCAGTACTTC | CASSQDYGTLRYYEQYF | 17 | TRBV4-3 | . | . | TRBJ2-7
TGCGCCAGCAGCCAAGGTGGTGTAGAAAAACTGTTTTTT | CASSQGGVEKLFF | 13 | TRBV4-1 | . | . | TRBJ1-4
TGCGCCAGCAGCCCGTCGGTACTAGAGGTAACCGGGGAGCTGTTTTTT | CASSPSVLEVTGELFF | 16 | TRBV4-1 | . | . | TRBJ2-2
TGTGCCAGCAGTTCGGGCCCAGGACATCCCGGCTCCGTAGGATTT | CASSSGPGHPGSVGF | 15 | TRBV28 | . | . | TRBJ1-6
TGTGCCACCCAGGGGGCACGGTATGGCTACACCTTC | CATQGARYGYTF | 12 | TRBV12-3/TRBV12-4 | . | TRBD1 | TRBJ1-2